What follows describes a single TCR beta chain. What it binds is not known. With 2 bases clipped from V and 2 bases from J, the junction kept 6 bases outside the gene matches. This CDR3 is built from 15 residues. Germline V gene lookup returns CDR1 SGHRS and CDR2 YFSETQ. The source of the sample is a study of shared clonotypes between healthy human individuals. Naive CD4+ cells were CD45RA-selected; the remaining cells were memory. This table comes from immunoSEQ multiplex PCR, and its TCRdb copy is limited to in-frame clones, with some not included. The table includes around 1,100,000 clones, approximately 75% detected once. Broader study findings: The researchers took only blood, and tissue repertoires probably look different.

Sequenced: memory CD4+ T cells from PBMCs. Subset specified: CD45RA-negative fraction. The chain has TRBV5-1 and TRBJ2-7; 8 bases line up with TRBD2. The TCR sequence derives from a man between 18 and 35 years old in good health. Some clones in this sample may be carry-over from other donors' samples. The CDR3 here is CASSFLAGVTYEQYF. The CDR3 DNA sequence: TGCGCCAGCAGCTTCCTAGCGGGCGTCACCTACGAGCAGTACTTC.